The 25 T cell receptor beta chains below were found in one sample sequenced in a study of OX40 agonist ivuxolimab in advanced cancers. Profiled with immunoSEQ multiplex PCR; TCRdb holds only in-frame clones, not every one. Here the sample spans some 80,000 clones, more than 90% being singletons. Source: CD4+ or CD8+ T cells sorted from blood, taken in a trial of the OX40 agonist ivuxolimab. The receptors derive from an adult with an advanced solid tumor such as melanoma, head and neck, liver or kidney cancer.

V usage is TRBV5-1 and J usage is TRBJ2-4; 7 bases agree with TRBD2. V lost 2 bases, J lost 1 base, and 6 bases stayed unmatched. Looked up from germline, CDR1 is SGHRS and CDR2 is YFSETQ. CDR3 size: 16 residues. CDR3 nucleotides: TGCGCCAGCAGCTTTGTCGGCGGGAGTGCCAAAAACATTCAGTACTTC. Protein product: CASSFVGGSAKNIQYF.

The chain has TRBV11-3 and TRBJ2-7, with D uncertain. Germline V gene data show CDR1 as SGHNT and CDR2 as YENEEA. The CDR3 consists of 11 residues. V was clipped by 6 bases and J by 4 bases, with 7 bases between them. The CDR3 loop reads CASSSMYEQYF. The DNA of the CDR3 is TGTGCCAGCAGTTCCATGTACGAGCAGTACTTC.

The CDR3 region has the DNA TGTGCCAGCAGCTTAGCGCGTACAGGGGCTCCCTACGAGCAGTACTTC. This translates into CASSLARTGAPYEQYF. The chain employs TRBV7-9 and TRBJ2-7; TRBD1 aligns across 7 bases. This CDR3 comprises 16 residues. Trimming took 0 bases from V and 2 from J; bases not matched to a gene: 7. Germline CDR1 and CDR2: SEHNR and FQNEAQ (reference sequence). Complete variable domain (other parts from reference TRBV7-9 and TRBJ2-7): DTGVSQNPRHKITKRGQNVTFRCDPISEHNRLYWYRQTLGQGPEFLTYFQNEAQLEKSRLLSDRFSAERPKGSFSTLEIQRTEQGDSAMYLCASSLARTGAPYEQYFGPGTRLTVT.

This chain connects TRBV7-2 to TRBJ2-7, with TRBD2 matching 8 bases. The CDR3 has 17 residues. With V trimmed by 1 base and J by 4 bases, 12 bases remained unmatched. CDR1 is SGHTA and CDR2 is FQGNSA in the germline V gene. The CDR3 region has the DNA TGTGCCAGCAGCTTAGGGACAAAGCGGGAGAGAAAATACGAGCAGTACTTC. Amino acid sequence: CASSLGTKRERKYEQYF.

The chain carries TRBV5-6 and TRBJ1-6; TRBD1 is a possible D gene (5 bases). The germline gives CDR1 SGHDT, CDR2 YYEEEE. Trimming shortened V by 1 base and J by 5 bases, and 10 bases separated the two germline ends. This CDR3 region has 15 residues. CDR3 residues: CASSLRGTNNSPLHF. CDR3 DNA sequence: TGTGCCAGCAGCTTGCGCGGGACGAATAATTCACCCCTCCACTTT. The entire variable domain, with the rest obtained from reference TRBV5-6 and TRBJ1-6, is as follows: DAGVTQSPTHLIKTRGQQVTLRCSPKSGHDTVSWYQQALGQGPQFIFQYYEEEERQRGNFPDRFSGHQFPNYSSELNVNALLLGDSALYLCASSLRGTNNSPLHFGNGTRLTVT.

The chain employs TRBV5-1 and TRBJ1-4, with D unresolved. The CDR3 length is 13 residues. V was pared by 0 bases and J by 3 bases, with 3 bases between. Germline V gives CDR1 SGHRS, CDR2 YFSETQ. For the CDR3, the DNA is TGCGCCAGCAGCTTGGAAGCTAATGAAAAACTGTTTTTT. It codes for CASSLEANEKLFF.

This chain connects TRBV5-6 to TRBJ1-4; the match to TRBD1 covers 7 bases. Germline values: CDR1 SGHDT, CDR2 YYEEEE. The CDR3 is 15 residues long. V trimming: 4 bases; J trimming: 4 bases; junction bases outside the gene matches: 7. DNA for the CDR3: TGTGCCAGCAGCACTTCGACAGGGTTTAATGAAAAACTGTTTTTT. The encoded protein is CASSTSTGFNEKLFF.

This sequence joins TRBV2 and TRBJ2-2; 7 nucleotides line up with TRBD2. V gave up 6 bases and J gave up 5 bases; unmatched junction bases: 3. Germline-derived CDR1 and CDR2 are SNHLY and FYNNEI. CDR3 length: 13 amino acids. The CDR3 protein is CASRTSRTGELFF. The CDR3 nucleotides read TGTGCCAGCAGGACTAGCAGAACCGGGGAGCTGTTTTTT.

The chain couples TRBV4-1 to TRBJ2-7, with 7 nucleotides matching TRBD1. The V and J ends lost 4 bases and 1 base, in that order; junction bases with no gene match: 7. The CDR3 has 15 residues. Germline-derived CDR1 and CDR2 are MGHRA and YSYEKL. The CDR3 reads CASSLKDRPSYEQYF. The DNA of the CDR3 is TGCGCCAGCAGCCTTAAGGACAGGCCTTCCTACGAGCAGTACTTC.

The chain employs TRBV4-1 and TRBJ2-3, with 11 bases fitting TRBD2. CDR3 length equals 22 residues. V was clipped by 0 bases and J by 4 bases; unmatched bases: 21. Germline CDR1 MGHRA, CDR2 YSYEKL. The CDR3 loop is CASSQDGSEGLAGPSGADTQYF. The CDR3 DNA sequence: TGCGCCAGCAGCCAAGATGGGAGTGAAGGACTAGCGGGCCCATCTGGGGCAGATACGCAGTATTTT.

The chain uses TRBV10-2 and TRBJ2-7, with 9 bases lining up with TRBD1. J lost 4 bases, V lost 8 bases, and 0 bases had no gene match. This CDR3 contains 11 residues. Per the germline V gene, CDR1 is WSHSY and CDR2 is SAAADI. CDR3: CASGTGYEQYF. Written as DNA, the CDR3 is TGCGCCAGCGGGACAGGGTACGAGCAGTACTTC.

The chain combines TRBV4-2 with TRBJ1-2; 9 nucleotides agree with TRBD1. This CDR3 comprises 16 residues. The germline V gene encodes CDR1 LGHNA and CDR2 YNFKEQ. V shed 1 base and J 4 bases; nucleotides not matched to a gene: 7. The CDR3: CASSQGITGGTYGYTF. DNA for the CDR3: TGTGCCAGCAGCCAAGGGATTACAGGGGGCACCTATGGCTACACCTTC.

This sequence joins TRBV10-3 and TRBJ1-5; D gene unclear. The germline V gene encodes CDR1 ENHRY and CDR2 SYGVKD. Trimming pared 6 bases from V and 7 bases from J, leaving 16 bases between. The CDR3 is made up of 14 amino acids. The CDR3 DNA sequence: TGTGCCATCAGCAGTTCAGAGAGGGAGCAGCCCCAGCATTTT. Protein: CAISSSEREQPQHF.

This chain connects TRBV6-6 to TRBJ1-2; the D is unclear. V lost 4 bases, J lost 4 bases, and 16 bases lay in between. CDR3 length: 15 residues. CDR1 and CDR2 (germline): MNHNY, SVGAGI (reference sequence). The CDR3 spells CASSLTRVGAYGYTF. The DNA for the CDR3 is TGTGCCAGCAGTTTAACCCGGGTAGGCGCCTATGGCTACACCTTC.

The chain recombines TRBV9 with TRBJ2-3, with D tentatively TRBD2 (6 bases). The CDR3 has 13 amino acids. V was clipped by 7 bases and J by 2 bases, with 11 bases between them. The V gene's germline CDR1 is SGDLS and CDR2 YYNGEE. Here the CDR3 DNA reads TGTGCCAGCTCTAGCGCATCCACAGATACGCAGTATTTT. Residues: CASSSASTDTQYF.

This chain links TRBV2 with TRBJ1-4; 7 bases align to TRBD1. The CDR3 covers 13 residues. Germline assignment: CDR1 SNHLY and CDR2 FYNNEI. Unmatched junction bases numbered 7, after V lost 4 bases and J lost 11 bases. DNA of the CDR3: TGTGCCAGCAGTGGACAGGGTTCGGGCAAACTGTTTTTT. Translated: CASSGQGSGKLFF.

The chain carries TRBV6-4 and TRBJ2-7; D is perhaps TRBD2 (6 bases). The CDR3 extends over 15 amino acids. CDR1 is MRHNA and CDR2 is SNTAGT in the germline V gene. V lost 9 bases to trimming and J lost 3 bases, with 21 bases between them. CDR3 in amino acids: CARLRGRRTDYEQYF. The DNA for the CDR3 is TGTGCCAGGTTAAGAGGGAGGAGAACGGACTACGAGCAGTACTTC.

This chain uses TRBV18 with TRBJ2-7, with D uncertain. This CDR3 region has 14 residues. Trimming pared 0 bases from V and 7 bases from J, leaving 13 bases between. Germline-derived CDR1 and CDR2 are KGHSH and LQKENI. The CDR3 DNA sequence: TGTGCCAGCTCACCACCTCTCGTGACTTGGGAGCAGTACTTC. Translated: CASSPPLVTWEQYF.

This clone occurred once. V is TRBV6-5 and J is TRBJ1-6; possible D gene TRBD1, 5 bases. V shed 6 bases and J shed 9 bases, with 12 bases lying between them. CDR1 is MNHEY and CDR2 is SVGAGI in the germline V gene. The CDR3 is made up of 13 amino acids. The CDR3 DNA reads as TGTGCCAGCAGCTACAGGAGGGGTTCACCCCTCCACTTT. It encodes CASSYRRGSPLHF.

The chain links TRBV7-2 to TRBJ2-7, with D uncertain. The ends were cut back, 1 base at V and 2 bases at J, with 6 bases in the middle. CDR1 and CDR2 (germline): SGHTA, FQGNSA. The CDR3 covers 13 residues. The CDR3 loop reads CASSLGNTYEQYF. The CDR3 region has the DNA TGTGCCAGCAGCTTAGGGAACACCTACGAGCAGTACTTC.

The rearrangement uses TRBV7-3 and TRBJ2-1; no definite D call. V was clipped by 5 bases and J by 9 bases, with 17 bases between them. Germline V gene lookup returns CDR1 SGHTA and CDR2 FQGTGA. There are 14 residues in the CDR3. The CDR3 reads CASSPEPAVGEQFF. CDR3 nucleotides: TGTGCCAGCAGCCCCGAGCCTGCAGTGGGTGAGCAGTTCTTC.

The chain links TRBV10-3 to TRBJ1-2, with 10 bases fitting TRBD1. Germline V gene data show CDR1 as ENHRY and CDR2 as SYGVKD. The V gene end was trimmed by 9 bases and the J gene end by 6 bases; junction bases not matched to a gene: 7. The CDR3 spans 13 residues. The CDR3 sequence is CAIMGQGKDGYTF. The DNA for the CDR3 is TGTGCCATAATGGGACAGGGGAAGGATGGCTACACCTTC.

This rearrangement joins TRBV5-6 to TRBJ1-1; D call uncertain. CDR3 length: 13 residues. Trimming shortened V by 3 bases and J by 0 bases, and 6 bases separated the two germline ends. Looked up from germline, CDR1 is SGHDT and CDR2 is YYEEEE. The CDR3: CASSWTVNTEAFF. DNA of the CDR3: TGTGCCAGCAGCTGGACGGTGAACACTGAAGCTTTCTTT.

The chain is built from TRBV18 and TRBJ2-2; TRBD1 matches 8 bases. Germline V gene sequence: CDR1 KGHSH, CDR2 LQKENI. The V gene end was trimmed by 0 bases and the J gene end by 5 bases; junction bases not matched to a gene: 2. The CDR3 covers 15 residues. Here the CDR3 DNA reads TGTGCCAGCTCACCACCTGGACAGGGTACCGGGGAGCTGTTTTTT. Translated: CASSPPGQGTGELFF.

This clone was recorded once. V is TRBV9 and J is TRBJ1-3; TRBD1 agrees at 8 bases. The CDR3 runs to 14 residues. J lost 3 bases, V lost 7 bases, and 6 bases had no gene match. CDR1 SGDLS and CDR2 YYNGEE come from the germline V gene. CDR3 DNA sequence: TGTGCCAGCGGGGGGGACAGGATTGGAAACACCATATATTTT. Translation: CASGGDRIGNTIYF. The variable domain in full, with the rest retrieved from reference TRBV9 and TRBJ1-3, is DSGVTQTPKHLITATGQRVTLRCSPRSGDLSVYWYQQSLDQGLQFLIQYYNGEERAKGNILERFSAQQFPDLHSELNLSSLELGDSALYFCASGGDRIGNTIYFGEGSWLTVV.